Given below is one T cell receptor beta chain in context. Its antigen is as yet unknown. At one end, the junction sequence differs from germline, possibly due to a read error. Cells defined as naive were viable CD3+CD4+ or CD3+CD8+ and CCR7+CD45RA+CD45RO-CD95-CD27+CD28+. These data belong to a study of T cells after posttransplantation cyclophosphamide. General study points: Recipient CMV seropositivity and CMV reactivation strongly tracked TRB clonality. Donor-recipient repertoire similarity was low at 1-2 months, rising over year one.

CDR1 SEHNR and CDR2 FQNEAQ come from the germline V gene (reference sequence). The CDR3 spans 15 residues. Profiled with immunoSEQ multiplex PCR; TCRdb holds only in-frame clones, not every one. The sample shows 11,000 or so clones, roughly 96% of them seen only once. Sequencing was carried out using naive CD8+ T cells sorted from PBMCs. This chain connects TRBV7-9 to TRBJ2-5; maybe TRBD2 (6 bases). This TCR was sampled from a man aged 25-40 years in good health and a related stem cell transplant donor. DNA of the CDR3: TGTGCCAGCAGCTTAGCGGCGGGGCTCCAAGAGGCCCAGTACTTC. Amino acid sequence: CASSLAAGLQEAQYF. Using reference TRBV7-9 and TRBJ2-5 for the parts outside the CDR3, the full variable domain is DTGVSQNPRHKITKRGQNVTFRCDPISEHNRLYWYRQTLGQGPEFLTYFQNEAQLEKSRLLSDRFSAERPKGSFSTLEIQRTEQGDSAMYLCASSLAAGLQEAQYFGPGTRLLVL.